This T cell receptor beta chain comes out of a study of CD8+ T cells in alopecia areata. This clone was counted a single time. Its target is unknown. V shed 9 bases and J 4 bases; nucleotides not matched to a gene: 8. CDR3 size: 13 residues. The germline V gene encodes CDR1 SGHAT and CDR2 FQDESV (reference sequence). Extracted RNA was reverse transcribed, and the resulting cDNA served as sequencing template. Measured with immunoSEQ multiplex PCR; TCRdb has only the in-frame clones, and not every one. Seen here are 110,000 or so clones, 45% to 65% observed once, and the top ten hold about 3.2%. Study-wide findings and caveats: Among the 100 top clones, expanded CD8+ clones, like scalp clonality, were significantly decreased by tofacitinib.

The sample's treatment: oral pan-JAK inhibitor, 5-10 mg twice daily. Sampling of alopecia areata patients yielded lesional scalp punch biopsies as well as peripheral blood. Sequencing was performed on CD4+ T cells sorted from blood, taken at week 24, from a patient treated with tofacitinib. The chain is built from TRBV11-1 and TRBJ2-7, with 8 bases identical to TRBD1. This TCR came from a human donor with alopecia areata. This chain's CDR3 is CARGQGVPYEQYF. Written as DNA, the CDR3 is TGTGCCAGAGGACAGGGAGTCCCTTACGAGCAGTACTTC.